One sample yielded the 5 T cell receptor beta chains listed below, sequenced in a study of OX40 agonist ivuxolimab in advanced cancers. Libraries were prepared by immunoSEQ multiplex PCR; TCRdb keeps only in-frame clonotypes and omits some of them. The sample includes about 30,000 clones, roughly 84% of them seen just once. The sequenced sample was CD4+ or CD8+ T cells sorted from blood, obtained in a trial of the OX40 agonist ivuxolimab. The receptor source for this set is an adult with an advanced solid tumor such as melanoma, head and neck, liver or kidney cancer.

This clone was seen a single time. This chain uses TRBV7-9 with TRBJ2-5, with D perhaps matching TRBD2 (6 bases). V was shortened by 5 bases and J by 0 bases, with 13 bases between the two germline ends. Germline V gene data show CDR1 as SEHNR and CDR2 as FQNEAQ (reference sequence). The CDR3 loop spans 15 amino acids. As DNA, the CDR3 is TGTGCCAGCAGCCCCGTAGCGGAACACCAAGAGACCCAGTACTTC. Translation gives CASSPVAEHQETQYF.

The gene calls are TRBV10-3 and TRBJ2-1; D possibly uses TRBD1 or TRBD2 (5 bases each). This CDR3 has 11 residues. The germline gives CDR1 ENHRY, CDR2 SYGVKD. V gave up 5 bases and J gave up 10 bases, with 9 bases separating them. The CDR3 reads CAISTGTEQFF. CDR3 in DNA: TGTGCCATCAGTACCGGGACCGAGCAGTTCTTC.

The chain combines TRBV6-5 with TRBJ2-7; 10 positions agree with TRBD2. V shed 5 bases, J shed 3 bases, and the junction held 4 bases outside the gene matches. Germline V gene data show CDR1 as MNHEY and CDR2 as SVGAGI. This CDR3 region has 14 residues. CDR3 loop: CASSPTSGLYEQYF. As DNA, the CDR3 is TGTGCCAGCAGTCCGACTAGCGGGCTCTACGAGCAGTACTTC.

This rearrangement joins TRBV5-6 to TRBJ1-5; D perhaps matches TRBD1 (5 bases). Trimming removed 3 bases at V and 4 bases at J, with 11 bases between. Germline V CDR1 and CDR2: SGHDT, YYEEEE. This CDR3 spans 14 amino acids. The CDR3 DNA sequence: TGTGCCAGCAGCTGGGGGTTGGGAAATCAGCCCCAGCATTTT. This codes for CASSWGLGNQPQHF.

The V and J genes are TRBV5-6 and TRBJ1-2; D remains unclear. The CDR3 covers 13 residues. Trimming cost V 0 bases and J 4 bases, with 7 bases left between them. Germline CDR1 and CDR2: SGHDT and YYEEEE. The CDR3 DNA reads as TGTGCCAGCAGCTTGGAACAGTCCTATGGCTACACCTTC. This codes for CASSLEQSYGYTF.